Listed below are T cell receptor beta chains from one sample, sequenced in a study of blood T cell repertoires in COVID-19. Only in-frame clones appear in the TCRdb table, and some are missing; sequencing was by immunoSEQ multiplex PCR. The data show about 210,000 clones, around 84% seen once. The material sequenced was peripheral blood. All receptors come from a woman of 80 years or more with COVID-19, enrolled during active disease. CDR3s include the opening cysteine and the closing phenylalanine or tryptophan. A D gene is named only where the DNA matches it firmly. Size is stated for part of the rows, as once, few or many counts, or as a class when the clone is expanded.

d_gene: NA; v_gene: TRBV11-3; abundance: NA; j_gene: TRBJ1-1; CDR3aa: CASSRETGNTEAFF; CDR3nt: TGTGCCAGCAGCCGCGAGACAGGGAACACTGAAGCTTTCTTT
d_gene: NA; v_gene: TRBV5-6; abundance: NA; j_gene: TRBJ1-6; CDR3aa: CASSAQDNSPLHF; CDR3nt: TGTGCCAGCAGCGCCCAGGATAATTCACCCCTCCACTTT
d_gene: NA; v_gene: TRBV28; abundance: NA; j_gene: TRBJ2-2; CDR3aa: CASSRPLGRGKRTNTGELFF; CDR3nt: TGTGCCAGCAGTCGGCCCCTGGGGCGGGGCAAACGTACGAACACCGGGGAGCTGTTTTTT
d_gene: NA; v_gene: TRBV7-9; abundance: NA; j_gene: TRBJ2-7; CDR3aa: CASSPLGAYEQYF; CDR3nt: TGTGCCAGCAGCCCCCTGGGGGCATACGAGCAGTACTTC
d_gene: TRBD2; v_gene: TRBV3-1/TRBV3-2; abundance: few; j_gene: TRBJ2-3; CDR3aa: CASSSTGGADTQYF; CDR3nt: TGTGCCAGCAGCTCGACGGGGGGGGCAGATACGCAGTATTTT
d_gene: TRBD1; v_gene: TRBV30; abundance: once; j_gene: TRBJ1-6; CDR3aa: CAWSSGQGRSPLHF; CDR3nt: TGTGCCTGGAGCTCTGGACAGGGGCGCTCACCCCTCCACTTT
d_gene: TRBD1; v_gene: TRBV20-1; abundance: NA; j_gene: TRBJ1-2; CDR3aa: CSASNRDRGYGYTF; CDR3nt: TGCAGTGCTAGTAATCGGGACAGGGGCTATGGCTACACCTTC
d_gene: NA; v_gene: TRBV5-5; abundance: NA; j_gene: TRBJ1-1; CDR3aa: CASEGQTKYEAFF; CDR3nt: TGTGCCAGCGAGGGACAAACGAAATATGAAGCTTTCTTT
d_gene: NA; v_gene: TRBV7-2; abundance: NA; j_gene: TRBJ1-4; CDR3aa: CASSAGREVKLFF; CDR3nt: TGTGCCAGCAGCGCGGGCAGGGAGGTAAAACTGTTTTTT
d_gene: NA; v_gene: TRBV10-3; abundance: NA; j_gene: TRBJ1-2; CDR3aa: CAISQAPGAYGYTF; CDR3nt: TGTGCCATCAGCCAAGCCCCAGGGGCCTATGGCTACACCTTC
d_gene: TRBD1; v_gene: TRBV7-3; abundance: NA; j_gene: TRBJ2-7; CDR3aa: CASSSGTASEQYF; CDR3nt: TGTGCCAGCAGCTCCGGGACAGCGTCGGAGCAGTACTTC
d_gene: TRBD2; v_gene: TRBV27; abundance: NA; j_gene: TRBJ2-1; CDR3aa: CASRGSGVGNEQFF; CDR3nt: TGTGCCAGCAGGGGTAGCGGGGTGGGGAATGAGCAGTTCTTC
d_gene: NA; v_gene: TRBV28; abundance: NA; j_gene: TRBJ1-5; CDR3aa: CASSLAPQGNQPQHF; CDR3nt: TGTGCCAGCAGTCTTGCCCCGCAGGGCAATCAGCCCCAGCATTTT
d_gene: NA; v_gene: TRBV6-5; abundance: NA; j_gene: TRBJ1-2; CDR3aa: CASIPGGGYGYTF; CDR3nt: TGTGCCAGCATTCCGGGGGGGGGCTATGGCTACACCTTC
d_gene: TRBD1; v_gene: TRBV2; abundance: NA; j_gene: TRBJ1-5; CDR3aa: CASLGQAQSQPQHF; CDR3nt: TGTGCCAGCCTGGGACAGGCCCAATCTCAGCCCCAGCATTTT
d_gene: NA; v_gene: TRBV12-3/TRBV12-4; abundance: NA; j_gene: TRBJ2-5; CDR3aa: CASSFYGETQYF; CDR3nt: TGTGCCAGCAGTTTTTACGGGGAGACCCAGTACTTC
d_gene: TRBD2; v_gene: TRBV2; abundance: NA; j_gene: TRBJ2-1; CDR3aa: CASNKLAGGNEQFF; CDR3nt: TGTGCCAGCAACAAGCTAGCGGGGGGGAATGAGCAGTTCTTC
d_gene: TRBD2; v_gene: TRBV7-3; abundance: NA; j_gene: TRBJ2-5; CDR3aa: CASSRGGGETQYF; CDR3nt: TGTGCCAGCAGCCGGGGGGGAGGAGAGACCCAGTACTTC
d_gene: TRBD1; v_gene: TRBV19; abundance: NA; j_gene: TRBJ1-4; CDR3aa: CASSMGTGYEKLFF; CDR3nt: TGTGCCAGTAGTATGGGGACAGGGTATGAAAAACTGTTTTTT
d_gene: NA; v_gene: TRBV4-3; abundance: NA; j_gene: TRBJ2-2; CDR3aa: CASSQDGRGRELFF; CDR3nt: TGCGCCAGCAGCCAAGATGGAAGGGGTAGGGAGCTGTTTTTT
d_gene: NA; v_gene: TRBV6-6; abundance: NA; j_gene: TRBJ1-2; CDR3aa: CASTQVLYGYTF; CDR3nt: TGTGCCAGCACACAGGTTCTCTATGGCTACACCTTC
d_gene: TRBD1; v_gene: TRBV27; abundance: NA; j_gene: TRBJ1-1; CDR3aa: CASSPSDRPEAFF; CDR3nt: TGTGCCAGCAGTCCCTCGGACAGGCCCGAAGCTTTCTTT
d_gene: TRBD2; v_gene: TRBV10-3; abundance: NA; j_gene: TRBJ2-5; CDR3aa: CAARSGGSGETQYF; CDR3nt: TGTGCCGCACGGTCGGGGGGATCGGGAGAGACCCAGTACTTC
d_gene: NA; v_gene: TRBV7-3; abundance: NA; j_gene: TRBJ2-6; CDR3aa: CASSLIRQVSSGANVLTF; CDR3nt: TGTGCCAGCAGCTTAATTAGACAGGTGAGCTCTGGGGCCAACGTCCTGACTTTC
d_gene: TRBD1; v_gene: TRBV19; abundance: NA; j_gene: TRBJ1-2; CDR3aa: CASNPGQGGYGYTF; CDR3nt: TGTGCCAGTAACCCGGGACAGGGTGGATATGGCTACACCTTC
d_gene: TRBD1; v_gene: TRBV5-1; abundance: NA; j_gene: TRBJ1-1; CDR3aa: CASSDREISGNTEAFF; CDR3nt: TGCGCCAGCAGCGACAGGGAAATCTCGGGGAACACTGAAGCTTTCTTT
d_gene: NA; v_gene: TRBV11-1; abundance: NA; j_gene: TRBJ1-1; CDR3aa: CASGGGNTEAFF; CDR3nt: TGTGCCAGCGGCGGGGGGAACACTGAAGCTTTCTTT
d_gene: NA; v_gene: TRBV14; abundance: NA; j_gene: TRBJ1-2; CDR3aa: CASSQASGGYTF; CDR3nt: TGTGCCAGCAGCCAAGCCTCAGGTGGCTACACCTTC
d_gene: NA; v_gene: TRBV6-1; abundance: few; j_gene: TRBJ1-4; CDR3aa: CASSDRGAANEKLFF; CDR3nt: TGTGCCAGCAGTGATCGGGGGGCAGCTAATGAAAAACTGTTTTTT
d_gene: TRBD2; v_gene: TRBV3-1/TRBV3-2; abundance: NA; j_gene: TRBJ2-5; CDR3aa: CASSPRSSGGKRETQYF; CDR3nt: TGTGCCAGCAGCCCCCGGAGTAGCGGGGGAAAGAGAGAGACCCAGTACTTC
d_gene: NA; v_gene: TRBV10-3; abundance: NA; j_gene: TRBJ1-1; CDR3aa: CAISGGQLRDKAFF; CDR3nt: TGTGCCATCAGTGGGGGGCAGTTACGAGATAAAGCTTTCTTT
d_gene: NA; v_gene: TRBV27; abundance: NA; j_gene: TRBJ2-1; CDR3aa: CASSTPSYPQFF; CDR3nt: TGTGCCAGCAGTACCCCGAGTTACCCCCAGTTCTTC
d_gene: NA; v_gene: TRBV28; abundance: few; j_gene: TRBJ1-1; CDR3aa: CASTKRGNTEAFF; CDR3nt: TGTGCCAGCACTAAACGGGGGAACACTGAAGCTTTCTTT
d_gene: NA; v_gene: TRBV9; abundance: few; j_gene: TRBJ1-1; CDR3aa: CASSVAVNTEAFF; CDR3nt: TGTGCCAGCAGCGTAGCAGTTAACACTGAAGCTTTCTTT
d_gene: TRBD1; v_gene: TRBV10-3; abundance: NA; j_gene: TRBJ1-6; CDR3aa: CAISERTGTDSPLHF; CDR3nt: TGTGCCATCAGTGAAAGGACAGGGACTGATTCACCCCTCCACTTT
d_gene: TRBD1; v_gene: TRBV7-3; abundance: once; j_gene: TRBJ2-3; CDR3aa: CASSRGTGSDTQYF; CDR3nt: TGTGCCAGCAGCCGAGGGACAGGGTCAGATACGCAGTATTTT
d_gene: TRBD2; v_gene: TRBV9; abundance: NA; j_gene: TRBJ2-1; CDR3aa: CASSQSGGAFNEQFF; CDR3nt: TGTGCCAGCAGCCAGAGCGGGGGGGCCTTCAATGAGCAGTTCTTC
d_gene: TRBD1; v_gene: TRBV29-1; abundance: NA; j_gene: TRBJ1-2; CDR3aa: CSVGQGVNGYTF; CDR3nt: TGCAGCGTTGGACAGGGAGTAAATGGCTACACCTTC
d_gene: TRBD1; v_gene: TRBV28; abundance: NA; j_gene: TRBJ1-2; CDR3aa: CASSSLSGQGNYGYTF; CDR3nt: TGTGCCAGCAGTTCCCTATCGGGACAGGGTAACTATGGCTACACCTTC
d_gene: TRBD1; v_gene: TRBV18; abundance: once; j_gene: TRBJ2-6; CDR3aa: CASSPTDRGLSGANVLTF; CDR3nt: TGTGCCAGCTCACCAACCGACAGGGGCCTCTCTGGGGCCAACGTCCTGACTTTC
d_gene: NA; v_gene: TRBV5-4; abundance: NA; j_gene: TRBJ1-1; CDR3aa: CALAGAGRSTEAFF; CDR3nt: TGTGCCCTTGCCGGGGCAGGGAGGAGCACTGAAGCTTTCTTT
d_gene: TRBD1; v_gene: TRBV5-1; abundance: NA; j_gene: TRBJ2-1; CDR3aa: CASSLQSRGYEQFF; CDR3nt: TGCGCCAGCAGCCTGCAGAGCAGGGGGTATGAGCAGTTCTTC
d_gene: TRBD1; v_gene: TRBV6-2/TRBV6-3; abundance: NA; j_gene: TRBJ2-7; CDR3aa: CASSSLLDRAPYEQYF; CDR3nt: TGTGCCAGCAGTTCCCTCCTGGACAGGGCTCCCTACGAGCAGTACTTC
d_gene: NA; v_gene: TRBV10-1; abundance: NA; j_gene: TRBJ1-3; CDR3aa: CASVGSHHGTIYF; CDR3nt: TGCGCCAGCGTGGGCTCACACCACGGTACCATATATTTT
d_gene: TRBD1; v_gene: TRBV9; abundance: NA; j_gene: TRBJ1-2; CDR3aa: CASSPAGTGGTNYGYTF; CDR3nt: TGTGCCAGCAGCCCGGCCGGGACAGGGGGCACTAACTATGGCTACACCTTC
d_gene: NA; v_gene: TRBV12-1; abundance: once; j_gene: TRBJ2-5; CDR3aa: CASSFGGGEETQYF; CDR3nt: TGTGCCAGCAGCTTTGGGGGCGGGGAAGAGACCCAGTACTTC
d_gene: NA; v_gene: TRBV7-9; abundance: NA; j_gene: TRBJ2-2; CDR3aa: CASSSPREAGELFF; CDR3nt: TGTGCCAGCAGCTCCCCAAGAGAGGCCGGGGAGCTGTTTTTT
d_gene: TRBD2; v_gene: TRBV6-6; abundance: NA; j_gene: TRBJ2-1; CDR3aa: CASSYASGGSDEQFF; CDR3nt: TGTGCCAGCAGTTACGCTAGCGGGGGGTCGGATGAGCAGTTCTTC
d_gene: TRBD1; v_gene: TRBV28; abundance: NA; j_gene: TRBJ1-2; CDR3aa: CASSFGTGVNYGYTF; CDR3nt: TGTGCCAGCAGTTTCGGGACAGGGGTCAACTATGGCTACACCTTC
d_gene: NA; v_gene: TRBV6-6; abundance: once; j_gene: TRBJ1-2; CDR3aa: CASRTTGARGYTF; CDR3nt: TGTGCCAGCAGAACGACTGGGGCGCGGGGCTACACCTTC
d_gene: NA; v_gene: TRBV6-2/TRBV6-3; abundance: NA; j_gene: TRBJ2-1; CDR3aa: CASSFMTGNEQFF; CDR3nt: TGTGCCAGCAGTTTTATGACGGGCAATGAGCAGTTCTTC
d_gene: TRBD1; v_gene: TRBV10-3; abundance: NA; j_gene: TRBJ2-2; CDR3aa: CAISQGVAGELFF; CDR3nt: TGTGCCATCAGCCAGGGGGTTGCCGGGGAGCTGTTTTTT
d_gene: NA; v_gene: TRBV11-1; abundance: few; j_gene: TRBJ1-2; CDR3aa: CASSLGYGVALGYTF; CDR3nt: TGTGCCAGCAGCTTAGGTTACGGAGTGGCTTTGGGCTACACCTTC
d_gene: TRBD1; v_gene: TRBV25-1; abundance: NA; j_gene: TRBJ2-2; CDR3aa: CASGPGTGRTGELFF; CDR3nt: TGTGCCAGCGGCCCGGGGACAGGGCGGACCGGGGAGCTGTTTTTT
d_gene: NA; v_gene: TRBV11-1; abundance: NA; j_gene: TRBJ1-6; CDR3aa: CASSLTRGSLNSPLHF; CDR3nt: TGTGCCAGCAGCCTGACCCGCGGGAGCTTAAATTCACCCCTCCACTTT